This T cell receptor beta chain was profiled in a study of vaccination and CD4 T cells after COVID-19. At the level of the study: Controls used CEFX viral epitopes (positive), HIV-1 Nef peptides (negative), or no peptide. Study-wide points: Median about 86% of reactive clones detected in convalescent patients emerged only post-vaccination. Vaccine-specific clones in convalescent patients were spike mono-reactive in 304 of 307 cases.

A remark on this clonotype: Antigen: not known.

This CDR3 contains 17 residues. An Oncomine TCR Beta short-read assay was used to sequence the DNA from cultured CD4+ T cells. TCRdb fed the PCR reads into MiXCR, producing one record per CDR3 protein. The sample consists of around 14,000 distinct CDR3 sequences, roughly 27% of them appearing once. As to treatment: approximately 10-day PBMC culture with coronavirus spike peptide pools or control peptides (ViraFEST assay). Using peptide pools, antigen-specific T cells were expanded in ViraFEST before TCRs were sequenced. This sequence joins TRBV12-2 and TRBJ1-2; the table's D gene call, TRBD1, was not cross checked with the DNA. TRBV12-2 is designated a pseudogene. Here the sequenced sample was CD4+ T cells from blood, cultured in vitro, taken before SARS-CoV-2 vaccination. The TCR was taken from a human donor who received a COVID-19 vaccine. Written as DNA, the CDR3 is TGTGCAAGTCGCTTAAAGATCAGGGGAGCCGCAAACTATGGCTACACCTTC. This gives the protein CASRLKIRGAANYGYTF.